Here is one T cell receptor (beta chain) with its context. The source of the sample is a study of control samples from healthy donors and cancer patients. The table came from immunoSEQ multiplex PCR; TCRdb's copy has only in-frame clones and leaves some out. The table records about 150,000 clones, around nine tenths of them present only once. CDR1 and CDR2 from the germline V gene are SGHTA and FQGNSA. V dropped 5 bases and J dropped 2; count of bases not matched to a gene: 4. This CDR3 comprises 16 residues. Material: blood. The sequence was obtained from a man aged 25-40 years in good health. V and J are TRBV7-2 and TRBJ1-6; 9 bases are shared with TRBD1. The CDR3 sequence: CASSPGQGPYNSPLHF. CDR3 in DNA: TGTGCCAGCAGCCCGGGACAGGGCCCCTATAATTCACCCCTCCACTTT.